Presented here are 10 T cell receptor beta chains from one specimen sequenced in a study of OX40 agonist ivuxolimab in advanced cancers. The protocol was immunoSEQ multiplex PCR, while the TCRdb copy is restricted to in-frame clones and leaves out a portion. The sample holds about 32,000 clones, 84% seen once. This sample comprised CD4+ or CD8+ T cells sorted from blood, obtained in a trial of the OX40 agonist ivuxolimab. These receptors all come from an adult with an advanced solid tumor such as melanoma, head and neck, liver or kidney cancer.

This chain connects TRBV27 to TRBJ2-6; D gene ambiguous. This CDR3 region has 14 residues. V was cut by 3 bases and J by 0 bases, with 3 bases left in between. The germline gives CDR1 MNHEY, CDR2 SMNVEV (reference sequence). CDR3 amino acids: CASSFSSGANVLTF. DNA of the CDR3: TGTGCCAGCAGTTTCAGCTCTGGGGCCAACGTCCTGACTTTC.

The V and J genes are TRBV27 and TRBJ1-5, with D unresolved. Trimming shortened V by 2 bases and J by 5 bases, and 7 bases separated the two germline ends. CDR1 is MNHEY and CDR2 is SMNVEV in the germline V gene (reference sequence). This CDR3 region has 13 residues. CDR3 amino acids: CASSLTVDQPQHF. CDR3 DNA: TGTGCCAGCAGTTTAACTGTCGATCAGCCCCAGCATTTT.

This clone was found once. The J gene is TRBJ2-7, the V gene TRBV7-9; possible D gene TRBD2, 5 bases. The CDR3 spans 15 residues. The germline gives CDR1 SEHNR, CDR2 FQNEAQ (reference sequence). V lost 2 bases to trimming and J lost 6 bases, with 17 bases between them. CDR3 in amino acids: CASSLLSRTLSEQYF. DNA of the CDR3: TGTGCCAGCAGCTTATTGAGCCGGACTCTCTCCGAGCAGTACTTC.

This chain links TRBV5-6 with TRBJ1-1; D is unresolved. Germline CDR1 is SGHDT and CDR2 is YYEEEE. V shed 0 bases and J shed 1 base, with 7 bases lying between them. This CDR3 has 14 residues. In DNA, the CDR3 is TGTGCCAGCAGCTTGGGGCGTAAGAACACTGAAGCTTTCTTT. Its translation: CASSLGRKNTEAFF.

This rearrangement joins TRBV9 to TRBJ2-3; 7 bases line up with TRBD1. The germline CDR1 and CDR2 sequences are SGDLS and YYNGEE. V was clipped by 3 bases and J by 5 bases; unmatched bases: 6. This CDR3 has 14 residues. As DNA, the CDR3 is TGTGCCAGCAGCGCCATGACAGGGCTAGATACGCAGTATTTT. Translation gives CASSAMTGLDTQYF.

This clone is classed as medium-sized (0.01 to 0.1%). The chain uses TRBV28 and TRBJ2-1, with D possibly TRBD2 on 5 matching bases. This CDR3 spans 15 amino acids. CDR1 MDHEN and CDR2 SYDVKM come from the germline V gene. Trimming removed 8 bases from V and 0 bases from J, with 14 bases in between. The CDR3 DNA sequence: TGTGCCAGCCGACGGGATCTGAGCTCCTACAATGAGCAGTTCTTC. The encoded protein is CASRRDLSSYNEQFF.

The chain has TRBV19 and TRBJ2-7; 10 bases fit TRBD1. This CDR3 is 15 amino acids long. Germline-derived CDR1 and CDR2 are LNHDA and SQIVND (reference sequence). Germline trimming cut 5 bases from V and 4 bases from J; bases unmatched to any gene: 8. CDR3 protein: CASSLRTGGYYEQYF. In DNA, the CDR3 is TGTGCCAGTAGTCTCAGGACAGGGGGGTATTACGAGCAGTACTTC.

V and J are TRBV28 and TRBJ2-2; D remains unclear. Germline-derived CDR1 and CDR2 are MDHEN and SYDVKM. This CDR3 spans 12 amino acids. V shed 7 bases and J shed 2 bases, with 5 bases lying between them. Written as DNA, the CDR3 is TGTGCCAGCAAAGGTAACACCGGGGAGCTGTTTTTT. It specifies CASKGNTGELFF.

The gene calls are TRBV19 and TRBJ2-1; D might be TRBD2 (8 bases). The CDR3 length is 15 residues. Germline V gene lookup returns CDR1 LNHDA and CDR2 SQIVND (reference sequence). V was cut by 3 bases and J by 7 bases, with 16 bases left in between. The CDR3 sequence is CASSISSGTANEQFF. For the CDR3, the DNA is TGTGCCAGTAGTATTAGTAGCGGGACAGCGAATGAGCAGTTCTTC.

This chain uses TRBV9 with TRBJ2-5; TRBD2 agrees at 8 bases. The germline gives CDR1 SGDLS, CDR2 YYNGEE. This CDR3 region has 14 residues. After removal of 3 bases from V and 5 bases from J, the junction contained 6 bases not matched to a gene. The CDR3, as DNA: TGTGCCAGCAGCGCGGGGGGGCGGGCGGAGACCCAGTACTTC. It is translated as CASSAGGRAETQYF.